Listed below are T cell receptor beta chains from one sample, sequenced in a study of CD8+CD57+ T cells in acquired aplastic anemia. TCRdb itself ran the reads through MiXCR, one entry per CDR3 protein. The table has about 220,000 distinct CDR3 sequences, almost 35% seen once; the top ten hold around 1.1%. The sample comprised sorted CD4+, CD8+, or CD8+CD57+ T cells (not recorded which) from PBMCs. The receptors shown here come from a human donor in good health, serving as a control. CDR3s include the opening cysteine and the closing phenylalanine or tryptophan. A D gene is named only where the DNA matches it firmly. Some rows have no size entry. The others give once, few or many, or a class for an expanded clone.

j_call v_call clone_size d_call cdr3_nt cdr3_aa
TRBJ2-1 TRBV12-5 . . TGTGCTAGTGGAGAAAATTTAACAGGGCCCCTGTTGGATGAGCAGTTCTTC CASGENLTGPLLDEQFF
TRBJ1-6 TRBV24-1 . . TGTGCCACCAGTGATCCCCGACAGGAGGACTCACCCCTCCACTTT CATSDPRQEDSPLHF
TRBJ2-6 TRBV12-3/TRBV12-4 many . TGTGCCAGCGGACCTGGAAAAAAGGGTGGGGCCAACGTCCTGACTTTC CASGPGKKGGANVLTF
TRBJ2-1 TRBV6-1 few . TGTGCCAGCAGAATGACGGGGGCTGCCTACAATGAGCAGTTCTTC CASRMTGAAYNEQFF
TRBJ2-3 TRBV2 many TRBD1 TGTGCCAGCCGGGGACAGAGAGTAAAATCTAGCACAGATACGCAGTATTTT CASRGQRVKSSTDTQYF
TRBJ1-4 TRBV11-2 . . TGTGCCAGCAGCTCGGTAGGGGGAGCAACTAATGAAAAACTGTTTTTT CASSSVGGATNEKLFF
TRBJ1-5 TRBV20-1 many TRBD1 TGCAGTGCTTTGACAGGGGACAATCAGCCCCAGCATTTT CSALTGDNQPQHF
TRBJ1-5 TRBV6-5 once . TGTGCCAGCACCTCCTGGAGGGGGAGGACAGCGGAAAATCAGCCCCAGCATTTT CASTSWRGRTAENQPQHF
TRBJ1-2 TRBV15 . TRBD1 TGTGCCACCAGCCGAGGCGGACAGGGGTATGGCTACACCTTC CATSRGGQGYGYTF
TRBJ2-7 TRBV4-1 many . TGCGCCAGCAGCCAAGATCTCAGGGGAAACGAGCAGTACTTC CASSQDLRGNEQYF
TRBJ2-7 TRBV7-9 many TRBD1 TGTGCCAGCAGCTTACAGGCCGGACAGGGGTACGAGCAGTACTTC CASSLQAGQGYEQYF
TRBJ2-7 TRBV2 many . TGTGCCAGCAGAAACCAAAGCTTACCCTACGAGCAGTACTTC CASRNQSLPYEQYF
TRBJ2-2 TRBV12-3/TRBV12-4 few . TGTGCCAGCAGTTTAAAGTTCGGATCGGTAGAGCTGTTTTTT CASSLKFGSVELFF
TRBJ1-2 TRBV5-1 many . TGCGCCAGCAGCTTCGATAGGGGAGGCACCTTC CASSFDRGGTF
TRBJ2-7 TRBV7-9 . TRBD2 TGTGCCAGCAGCGTAACTAGCGGGAGGACGTACGAGCAGTACTTC CASSVTSGRTYEQYF
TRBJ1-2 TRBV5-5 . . TGTGCCAGCAGCTTTCTGGCTGATGACGGCTACACCTTC CASSFLADDGYTF
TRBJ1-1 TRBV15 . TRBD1 TGCGCCACCAGCAGAGTTAGGGGGCCTTCGAACACTGAAGCTCTCTTT CATSRVRGPSNTEALF
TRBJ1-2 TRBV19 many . TGTGCCAGTAGTGAAGGATATAGGTATGGCTACACCTTC CASSEGYRYGYTF
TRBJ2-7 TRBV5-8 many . TGTGCCAGCAGCTTGGCTTACGGGGACGAGCAGTACTTC CASSLAYGDEQYF
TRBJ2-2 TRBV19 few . TGTGCCAGTAGTATAGGGGGAGGCACGAACACCGGGGAGCTGTTTTTT CASSIGGGTNTGELFF
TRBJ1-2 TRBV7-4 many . TGTGCCAGCAGCTTAGGTATGGCAGGGAAATCTAACTATGGCTACACCTTC CASSLGMAGKSNYGYTF
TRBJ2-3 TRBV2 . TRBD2 TGTGCCAGCAGTGGCCGCCAAGCGGGGGGCACGGGTTCCACAGATACGCAGTATTTT CASSGRQAGGTGSTDTQYF
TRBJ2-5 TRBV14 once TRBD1 TGTGCCAGCAGCCAAGATGGGACAGGGGGCGGGGAGACCCAGTACTTC CASSQDGTGGGETQYF
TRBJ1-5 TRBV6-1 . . TGTGCCAGCAGTGAAGCAGGAATAATTTGGGCTCAGCCCCAGCATTTT CASSEAGIIWAQPQHF
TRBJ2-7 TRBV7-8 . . TGTGCCAGCAGCACAGATGGGGTTAACTACGAGCAGTACTTC CASSTDGVNYEQYF
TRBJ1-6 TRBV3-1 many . TGTGCCAGCAGCCTGGGCCAGAATTCACCCCTCCACTTT CASSLGQNSPLHF
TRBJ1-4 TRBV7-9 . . TGTGCCAGCAGTCGGGGGGTTTCTTACGAAAAACTGTTTTTT CASSRGVSYEKLFF
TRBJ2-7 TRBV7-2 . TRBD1 TGTGCCAGCAGCCACACAGGGGGCGAGCAGTACTTC CASSHTGGEQYF
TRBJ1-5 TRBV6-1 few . TGTGCCAGCAGTGACACAGGGTTTAATCAGCCCCAGCATTTT CASSDTGFNQPQHF
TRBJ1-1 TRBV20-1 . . TGCAGTGCTAGATGGCCTGGCGCTGAAGCTTTCTTT CSARWPGAEAFF
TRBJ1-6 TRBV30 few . TGTGCCTGGGGATTCGTGAGGGGTCGTAATTCACCCCTCCACTTT CAWGFVRGRNSPLHF
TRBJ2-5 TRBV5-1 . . TGCGCCAGCAGCCCGGAAGGGAGGACCCAGTACTTC CASSPEGRTQYF
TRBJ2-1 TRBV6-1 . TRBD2 TGTGCCAGCACCCGCCTAGGACTAGCGGGAGGATACAATGAGCAGTTCTTC CASTRLGLAGGYNEQFF
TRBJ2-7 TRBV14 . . TGCACCAGCAGCAGGCAGGGCGGATCCTACGAGCAGTACTTC CTSSRQGGSYEQYF
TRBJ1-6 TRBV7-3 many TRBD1 TGTGCCAGCCGACAGGGCGACTATAATTCACCCCTCCACTTT CASRQGDYNSPLHF
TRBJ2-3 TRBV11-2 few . TGTGCCAGCAGCTCAAATACCGGGTGGAGTATCACAGATACGCAGTATTTT CASSSNTGWSITDTQYF
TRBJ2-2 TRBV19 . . TGTGCCAGCGAGCCGAGATCGAACACCGGGGAGCTGTTTTTT CASEPRSNTGELFF
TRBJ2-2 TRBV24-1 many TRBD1 TGTGCCACCAGTGACCCTAGGACAGGGTTTACCGGGGAGCTGTTTTTT CATSDPRTGFTGELFF
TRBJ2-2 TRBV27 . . TGTGCCAGCACCCCCTATTCGAGCGGGGAGCTGTTTTTT CASTPYSSGELFF
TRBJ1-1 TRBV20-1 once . TGCAGTGCTAGTAATCGGGGCAGGGGAGCTTTCTTT CSASNRGRGAFF
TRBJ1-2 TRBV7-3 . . TGTGCCAGCAGCTCGCCGGTGGGTGGCTACACCTTC CASSSPVGGYTF
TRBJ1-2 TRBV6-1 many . TGTGCCAGCAGGCCCTTTGGGGCCTCCTACACCTTC CASRPFGASYTF
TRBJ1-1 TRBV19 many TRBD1 TGTGCCAGTAGTAAAGGACAGGGGCGGAACACTGAAGCTTTCTTT CASSKGQGRNTEAFF
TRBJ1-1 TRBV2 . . TGTGCCAGCAGTGAAACCAGGGGCACTAGGGACACTGAAGCTTTCTTT CASSETRGTRDTEAFF
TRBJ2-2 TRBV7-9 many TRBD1 TGTGCCAGCAGCTGGGACAGCTCGAACACCGGGGAGCTGTTTTTT CASSWDSSNTGELFF
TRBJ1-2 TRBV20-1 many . TGCAGTGCTCCAAGGCCGGCGTACTATGGCTACACCTTC CSAPRPAYYGYTF
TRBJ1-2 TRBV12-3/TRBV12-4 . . TGTGCCGGATGGGACAAGTGGTATGGCTACACCTTC CAGWDKWYGYTF
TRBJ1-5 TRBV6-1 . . TGTGCCAGCAGTGAAGCAAGAGGGGCAGCACTTAGCAGTCAGCCCCAGCATTTT CASSEARGAALSSQPQHF
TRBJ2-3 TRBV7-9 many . TGTGCCAGCAGCCATGGGGGGGGCGGGTCTAATACGCAGTATTTT CASSHGGGGSNTQYF
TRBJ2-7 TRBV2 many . TGTGCCAGCAGTGAGCCGGACACTTTGAGCTCCTACGAGCAGTACTTC CASSEPDTLSSYEQYF
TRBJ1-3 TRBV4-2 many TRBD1 TGTGCCAGCAGCCAAGGACAGGGATCTGGAAACACCATATATTTT CASSQGQGSGNTIYF
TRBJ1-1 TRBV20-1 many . TGCAGTGCTAAAGGGCGGGTGAACACTGAAGCTTTCTTT CSAKGRVNTEAFF
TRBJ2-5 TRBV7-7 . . TGTGCCAGCAGCTTTGGAGGGCAGGGCCAAGAGACCCAGTACTTC CASSFGGQGQETQYF
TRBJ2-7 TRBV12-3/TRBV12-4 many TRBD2 TGTGCCAGCAGTTTGCGCGGGAGGGCATATGAGCAGTACTTC CASSLRGRAYEQYF